This T cell receptor beta chain appears in the sequencing data of a study of cytotoxic CD8 clonotypes in ibrutinib-treated CLL. On the study more broadly: The group held 11 to 12 relapsed/refractory and around 15 treatment-naive patients, with 17 to 18 IGHV unmutated.

Sequenced by immunoSEQ multiplex PCR; TCRdb stores in-frame clones only, minus some. The sample contains roughly 15,000 clones, roughly 50% of which appear only once. Regarding the study as a whole: Clonality showed a rise at ibrutinib response that reversed toward baseline at progression.

Points on this clone: Its antigen remains unknown.

Cryopreserved PBMCs supplied about 2 micrograms of genomic DNA for TCR beta libraries. After removal of 3 bases from V and 12 bases from J, the junction contained 5 bases not matched to a gene. Per germline, CDR1 SGHRS and CDR2 YFSETQ. CDR3 length: 12 residues. The clonotype originates from a human donor with chronic lymphocytic leukemia. Sequencing used PBMCs, obtained at a roughly 22-month disease-progression time point, from a patient treated with ibrutinib. The chain carries TRBV5-1 and TRBJ2-1, with 8 bases fitting TRBD2. CDR3 in DNA: TGCGCCAGCAGCTGGGACCGGGAGGGGCAGTTCTTC. It yields the protein CASSWDREGQFF.